The present TCR beta chain was sequenced within a study of T cell repertoires in cytomegalovirus infection. General observations from the study: HLA-C-restricted CMV clonotypes gave the most frequent clonotype in two of eight donors. Carriage of CMV together with the relevant HLA was identifiable through cumulative public TCR beta family frequency.

The CDR3 is 17 amino acids. Trimming stripped 3 bases from V and 5 bases from J, with 22 bases between. Germline values: CDR1 MNHEY, CDR2 SMNVEV (reference sequence). TCRdb re-analysed the reads in MiXCR, keeping a single row per CDR3 protein. The table includes about 330,000 distinct CDR3 sequences, over 7.5% detected once. This clonotype showed up many times. Antigen: not known. Sequencing was done on a sample of PBMCs. The gene calls are TRBV27 and TRBJ2-5, with D tentatively TRBD2 (5 bases). This receptor was identified in a human donor in good health (CMV status not recorded). Some clones in this sample may be carry-over from other donors' samples. CDR3 protein: CASSFRAQAERWETQYF. The CDR3 nucleotides are TGTGCCAGCAGTTTCAGAGCCCAAGCGGAGAGGTGGGAGACCCAGTACTTC.